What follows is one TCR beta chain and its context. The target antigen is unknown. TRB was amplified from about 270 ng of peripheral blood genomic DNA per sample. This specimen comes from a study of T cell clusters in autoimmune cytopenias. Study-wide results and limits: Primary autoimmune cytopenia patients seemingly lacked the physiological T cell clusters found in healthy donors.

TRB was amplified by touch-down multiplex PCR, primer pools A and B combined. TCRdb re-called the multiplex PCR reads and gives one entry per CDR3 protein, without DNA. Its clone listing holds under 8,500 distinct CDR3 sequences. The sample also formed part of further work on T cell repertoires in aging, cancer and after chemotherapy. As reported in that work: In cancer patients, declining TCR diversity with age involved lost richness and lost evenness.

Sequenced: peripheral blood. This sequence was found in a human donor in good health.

This chain's CDR3 is CATSDLGDSGELFF. The J gene is TRBJ2-2, the V gene TRBV24-1. Germline CDR1 KGHDR, CDR2 SFDVKD. This CDR3 spans 14 amino acids.